Below, 18 T cell receptor beta chains from the same sample are listed, as sequenced in a study of a mutant IDH1 vaccine in newly diagnosed glioma. Generated by immunoSEQ multiplex PCR, the TCRdb table keeps only in-frame clones and is missing some. This sample has around 50,000 clones, with about 87% found just once. These receptors' targets are unknown. As to time point: week 5, during vaccination. Every single dose of the vaccine, 300 ug of mutant IDH1 20-mer peptide, came with topical imiquimod. The sample was PBMCs, taken from a glioma patient whose treatment included an IDH1 peptide vaccine. The receptors originated from a woman aged 40 to 50 with glioma.

The chain joins TRBV2 to TRBJ1-1; maybe TRBD1 (6 bases). The length of the CDR3 is 12 residues. V was trimmed by 10 bases and J by 6 bases, leaving 15 bases between them. Per germline, CDR1 SNHLY and CDR2 FYNNEI. The DNA for the CDR3 is TGTGCCATACAGGCCCAGGGGTCTGAAGCTTTCTTT. It translates to CAIQAQGSEAFF.

The V and J genes are TRBV5-1 and TRBJ2-1, with TRBD2 identical over 9 bases. V was pared by 4 bases and J by 4 bases, with 15 bases of the junction left unmatched. The CDR3 extends over 18 amino acids. In germline, CDR1 is SGHRS, CDR2 YFSETQ. The CDR3 nucleotides are TGCGCCAGCAGCACGCGCGGGAGGGCCTTTCTCCCTTACAATGAGCAGTTCTTC. As protein: CASSTRGRAFLPYNEQFF.

The chain uses TRBV28 and TRBJ2-5, with unresolved D. The germline V gene has CDR1 MDHEN and CDR2 SYDVKM. V lost 9 bases and J lost 1, with 9 bases in between. CDR3 size: 12 residues. CDR3 protein: CARLPGQETQYF. The CDR3 nucleotides read TGTGCCAGACTACCGGGCCAAGAGACCCAGTACTTC.

This chain joins TRBV11-2 and TRBJ2-7; D gene unclear. Germline CDR1 SGHAT, CDR2 FQNNGV. Trimming took off 3 bases at V and 7 bases at J, with 13 bases between the two ends. There are 13 residues in the CDR3. CDR3 coding DNA: TGTGCCAGCAGCTTGTTACGATCTAGGGAGCAGTACTTC. It specifies CASSLLRSREQYF.

The chain couples TRBV28 to TRBJ2-7, with 9 bases lining up with TRBD2. Unmatched junction bases numbered 23, after V lost 5 bases and J lost 6 bases. Germline CDR1 MDHEN, CDR2 SYDVKM. The CDR3 totals 19 residues. As DNA, the CDR3 is TGTGCCAGCAGTAGGCGGGGGGTTAAGGCGGGAGGGCCAATAACCGAGCAGTACTTC. Protein sequence: CASSRRGVKAGGPITEQYF.

The rearrangement links TRBV18 to TRBJ2-7, with no clear D. V was shortened by 3 bases and J by 5 bases, with 14 bases between the two germline ends. This CDR3 spans 14 amino acids. Germline V gene sequence: CDR1 KGHSH, CDR2 LQKENI. As DNA, the CDR3 is TGTGCCAGCTCACCCTCGAGCTTATCCCACGAGCAGTACTTC. Protein: CASSPSSLSHEQYF.

The chain carries TRBV23-1 and TRBJ2-3; 12 bases are a match to TRBD1. TRBV23-1 is labeled an ORF, and its function is uncertain. The V segment lost 5 bases and the J segment 1 base; nucleotides outside the gene matches: 1. CDR3 size: 15 residues. The CDR3 region is CASSGTGGRTDTQYF. The CDR3, as DNA: TGCGCCAGCAGTGGGACAGGGGGCCGCACAGATACGCAGTATTTT.

This clone was counted a single time. The sample carries other DNA sequences with the same CDR3. The chain carries TRBV5-6 and TRBJ1-2; 9 bases line up with TRBD1. Germline lookup yields CDR1 SGHDT and CDR2 YYEEEE. The V segment lost 3 bases and the J segment 5 bases; nucleotides outside the gene matches: 2. This CDR3 is built from 13 residues. This chain's CDR3 is CASSWGQGYGYTF. DNA for the CDR3: TGTGCCAGCAGCTGGGGACAGGGTTATGGCTACACCTTC.

The gene calls are TRBV4-3 and TRBJ2-1, with TRBD2 matching over 13 bases. In germline, CDR1 is LGHNA, CDR2 YSLEER. The CDR3 has 15 residues. The V and J ends lost 3 bases and 8 bases, in that order; junction bases with no gene match: 4. The CDR3 loop is CASSQGLAGPDEQFF. CDR3 sequence (DNA): TGCGCCAGCAGCCAGGGACTAGCGGGGCCCGATGAGCAGTTCTTC.

The CDR3 protein is CASSLTVNTEAFF. CDR3 DNA: TGTGCCAGCAGCTTAACTGTGAACACTGAAGCTTTCTTT. The V and J genes are TRBV7-2 and TRBJ1-1; D is uncertain. The CDR3 has 13 amino acids. CDR1 SGHTA and CDR2 FQGNSA come from the germline V gene. Trimming took off 2 bases at V and 0 bases at J, with 4 bases between the two ends.

This clone was observed a handful of times. The CDR3 region has the DNA TGTGCCAGCAGTGAGGCGGGGGGGCCTCAAGAGACCCAGTACTTC. Translated, it gives CASSEAGGPQETQYF. V gene TRBV6-4 combines with J gene TRBJ2-5; 9 nucleotides match TRBD2. The CDR3 consists of 15 residues. V was clipped by 3 bases and J by 2 bases; unmatched bases: 4. Germline CDR1 is MRHNA and CDR2 is SNTAGT.

The rearrangement links TRBV11-2 to TRBJ2-3; TRBD2 agrees at 8 bases. Trimming at V came to 1 base and at J to 2 bases, leaving 8 bases not matched to a gene. Germline assignment: CDR1 SGHAT and CDR2 FQNNGV. The CDR3 length is 17 residues. This CDR3 is CASSLGGLDYLTDTQYF. The CDR3, as DNA: TGTGCCAGCAGCTTAGGGGGACTAGATTACCTCACAGATACGCAGTATTTT. Supplemented by reference TRBV11-2 and TRBJ2-3, the full variable domain reads EAGVAQSPRYKIIEKRQSVAFWCNPISGHATLYWYQQILGQGPKLLIQFQNNGVVDDSQLPKDRFSAERLKGVDSTLKIQPAKLEDSAVYLCASSLGGLDYLTDTQYFGPGTRLTVL.

The chain recombines TRBV5-4 with TRBJ1-2; 7 bases are a match to TRBD1. V was pared by 3 bases and J by 3 bases, with 11 bases of the junction left unmatched. This CDR3 spans 16 amino acids. Germline V gene sequence: CDR1 SGHNT, CDR2 YYREEE (reference sequence). The DNA of the CDR3 is TGTGCCAGCAGCTCCCCAGGCAGGGGGGTTGACTATGGCTACACCTTC. Translating it yields CASSSPGRGVDYGYTF.

The chain carries TRBV28 and TRBJ1-6, with a tentative D call TRBD1 (5 bases). CDR1 and CDR2 (germline): MDHEN, SYDVKM. Trimming removed 5 bases at V and 8 bases at J, with 10 bases between. The CDR3 is 13 residues long. The DNA for the CDR3 is TGTGCCAGCAGTGCAGGGCACGATTCACCCCTCCACTTT. It translates to CASSAGHDSPLHF.

CDR3 protein: CASSLDRGNSYNEQFF. CDR3 sequence (DNA): TGTGCCAGCAGCTTGGACAGGGGGAACTCCTACAATGAGCAGTTCTTC. This chain connects TRBV5-5 to TRBJ2-1; 8 positions match TRBD1. Germline trimming cut 0 bases from V and 0 bases from J; bases unmatched to any gene: 2. This CDR3 region has 16 residues. CDR1 and CDR2 (germline): SGHKS, YYEKEE (reference sequence).

This clone appeared once. The chain combines TRBV29-1 with TRBJ1-3; D not resolved. Germline assignment: CDR1 SQVTM and CDR2 ANQGSEA. Trimming took 4 bases from V and 3 from J, leaving 13 bases between them. The CDR3 is 14 amino acids. CDR3 in DNA: TGCAGCGTTGGCGGCGGGCCGGTTGGAAACACCATATATTTT. This codes for CSVGGGPVGNTIYF.

The genes are TRBV28 and TRBJ2-1, with TRBD1 matching 7 bases. The V segment lost 3 bases and the J segment 9 bases; nucleotides outside the gene matches: 5. This CDR3 is 13 amino acids long. Germline values: CDR1 MDHEN, CDR2 SYDVKM. Here the CDR3 reads CASSFRQGGEQFF. CDR3 nucleotide sequence: TGTGCCAGCAGTTTCCGACAGGGCGGTGAGCAGTTCTTC.

The J gene is TRBJ2-1, the V gene TRBV12-5; D is possibly TRBD2 (5 bases). This CDR3 has 14 amino acids. Between the trimmed V and J ends, which lost 2 bases and 7 bases, there was a span of 12 bases. The germline gives CDR1 LGHNT, CDR2 FRNRAP. CDR3 nucleotide sequence: TGTGCTAGTGGTTTGTCCCTCGGACTGAATGAGCAGTTCTTC. Protein product: CASGLSLGLNEQFF.